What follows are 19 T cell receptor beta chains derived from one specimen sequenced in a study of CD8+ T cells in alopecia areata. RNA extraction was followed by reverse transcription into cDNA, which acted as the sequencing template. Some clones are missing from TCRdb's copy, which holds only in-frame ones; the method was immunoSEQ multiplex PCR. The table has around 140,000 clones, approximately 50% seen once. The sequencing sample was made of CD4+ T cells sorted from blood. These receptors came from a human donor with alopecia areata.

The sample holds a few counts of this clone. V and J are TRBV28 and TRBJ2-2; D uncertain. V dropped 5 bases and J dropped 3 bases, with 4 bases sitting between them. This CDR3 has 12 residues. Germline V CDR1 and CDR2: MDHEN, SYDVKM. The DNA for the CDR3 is TGTGCCAGCAGTCGGTACACCGGGGAGCTGTTTTTT. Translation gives CASSRYTGELFF.

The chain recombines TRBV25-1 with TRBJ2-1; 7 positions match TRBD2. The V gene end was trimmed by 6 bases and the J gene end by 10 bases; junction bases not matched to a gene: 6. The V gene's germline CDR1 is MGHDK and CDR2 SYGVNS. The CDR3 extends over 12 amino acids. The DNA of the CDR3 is TGTGCCAGCAGCAGACTCGGGGGGGAGCAGTTCTTC. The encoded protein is CASSRLGGEQFF.

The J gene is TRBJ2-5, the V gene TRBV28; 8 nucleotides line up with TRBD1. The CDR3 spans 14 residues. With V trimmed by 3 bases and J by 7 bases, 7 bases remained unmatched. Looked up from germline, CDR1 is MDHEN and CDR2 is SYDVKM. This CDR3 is CASSFSGQAGTQYF. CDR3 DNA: TGTGCCAGCAGTTTTTCGGGACAGGCAGGGACCCAGTACTTC.

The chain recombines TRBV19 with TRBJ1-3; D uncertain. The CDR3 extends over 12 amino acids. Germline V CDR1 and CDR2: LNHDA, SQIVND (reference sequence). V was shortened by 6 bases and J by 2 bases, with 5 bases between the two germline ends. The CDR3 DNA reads TGTGCCAGTAGCACCCCTGGAAACACCATATATTTT. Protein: CASSTPGNTIYF.

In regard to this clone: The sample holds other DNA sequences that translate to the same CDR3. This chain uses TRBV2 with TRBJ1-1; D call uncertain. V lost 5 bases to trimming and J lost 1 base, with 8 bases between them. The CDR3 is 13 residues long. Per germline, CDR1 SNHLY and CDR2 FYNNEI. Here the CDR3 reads CASSKQGNTEAFF. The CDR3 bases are TGTGCCAGCAGTAAGCAAGGGAACACTGAAGCTTTCTTT.

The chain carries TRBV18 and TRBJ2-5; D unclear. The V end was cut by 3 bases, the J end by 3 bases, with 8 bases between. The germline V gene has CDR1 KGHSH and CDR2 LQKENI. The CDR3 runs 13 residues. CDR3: CASSPFREETQYF. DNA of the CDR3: TGTGCCAGCTCACCCTTCCGGGAAGAGACCCAGTACTTC.

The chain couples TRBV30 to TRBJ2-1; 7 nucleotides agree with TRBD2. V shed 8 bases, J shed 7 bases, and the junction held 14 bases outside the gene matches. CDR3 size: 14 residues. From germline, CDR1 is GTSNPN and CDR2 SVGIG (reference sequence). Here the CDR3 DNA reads TGTGCCGGGGCCTCGAGCGGGATCGGTAATGAGCAGTTCTTC. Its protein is CAGASSGIGNEQFF.

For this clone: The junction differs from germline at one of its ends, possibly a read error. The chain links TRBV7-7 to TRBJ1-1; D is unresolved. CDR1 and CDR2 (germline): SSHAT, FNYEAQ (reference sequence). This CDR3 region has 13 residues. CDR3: CASSSDPNTEAFF. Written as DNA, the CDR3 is TGTGCTAGCAGCTCCGACCCGAACACTGAAGCTTTCTTT. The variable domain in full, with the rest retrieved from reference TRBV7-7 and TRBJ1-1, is GAGVSQSPRYKVTKRGQDVTLRCDPISSHATLYWYQQALGQGPEFLTYFNYEAQPDKSGLPSDRFSAERPEGSISTLTIQRTEQRDSAMYRCASSSDPNTEAFFGQGTRLTVV.

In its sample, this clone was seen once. The CDR3 nucleotides read TGCGCCAGCAGCCACACTTGGACTAGGCTCCCCGAGCAGTACTTC. Translated, it gives CASSHTWTRLPEQYF. The rearrangement joins TRBV4-1 to TRBJ2-7; 7 nucleotides agree with TRBD2. CDR3 length equals 15 residues. Germline CDR1 and CDR2: MGHRA and YSYEKL. J was trimmed by 6 bases and V by 3 bases; bases with no gene match: 11.

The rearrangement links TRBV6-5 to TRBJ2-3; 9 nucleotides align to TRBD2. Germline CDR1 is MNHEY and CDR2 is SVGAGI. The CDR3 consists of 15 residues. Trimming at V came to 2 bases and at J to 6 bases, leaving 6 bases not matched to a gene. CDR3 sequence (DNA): TGTGCCAGCAGTTACACCGGGACTAGCTTCGATACGCAGTATTTT. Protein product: CASSYTGTSFDTQYF.

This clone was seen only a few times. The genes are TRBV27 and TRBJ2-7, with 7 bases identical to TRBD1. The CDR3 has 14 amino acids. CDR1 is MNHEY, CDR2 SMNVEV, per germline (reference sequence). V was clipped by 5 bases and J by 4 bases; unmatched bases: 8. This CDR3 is CASSPRQGPYEQYF. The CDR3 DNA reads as TGTGCCAGCAGTCCCCGACAGGGTCCGTACGAGCAGTACTTC.

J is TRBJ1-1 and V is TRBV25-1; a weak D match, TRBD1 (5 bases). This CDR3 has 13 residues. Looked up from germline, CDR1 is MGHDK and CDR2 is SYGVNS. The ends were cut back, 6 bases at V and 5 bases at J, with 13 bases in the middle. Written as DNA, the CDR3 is TGTGCCAGCAGAGTCGGGGGACGTACTGAAGCTTTCTTT. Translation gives CASRVGGRTEAFF.

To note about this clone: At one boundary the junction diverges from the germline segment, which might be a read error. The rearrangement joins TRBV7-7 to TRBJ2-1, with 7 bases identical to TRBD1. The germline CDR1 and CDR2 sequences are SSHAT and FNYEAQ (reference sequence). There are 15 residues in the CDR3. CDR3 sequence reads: CASSPDRVAYNEQFF. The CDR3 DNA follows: TGTGCTAGCAGCCCTGACAGGGTCGCCTACAATGAGCAGTTCTTC.

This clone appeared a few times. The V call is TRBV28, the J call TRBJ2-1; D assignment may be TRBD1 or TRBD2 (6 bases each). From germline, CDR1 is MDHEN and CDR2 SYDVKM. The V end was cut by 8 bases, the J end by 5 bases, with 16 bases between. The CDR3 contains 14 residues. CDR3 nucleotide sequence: TGTGCCAGCTGTAGGGGGGACGCCGACAATGAGCAGTTCTTC. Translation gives CASCRGDADNEQFF.

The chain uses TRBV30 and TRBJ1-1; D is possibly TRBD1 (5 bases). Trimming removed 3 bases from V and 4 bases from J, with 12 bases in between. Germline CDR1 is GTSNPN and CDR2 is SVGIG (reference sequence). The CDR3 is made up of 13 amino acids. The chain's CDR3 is CAWSAGRVTEAFF. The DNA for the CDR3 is TGTGCCTGGAGCGCGGGACGGGTCACTGAAGCTTTCTTT.

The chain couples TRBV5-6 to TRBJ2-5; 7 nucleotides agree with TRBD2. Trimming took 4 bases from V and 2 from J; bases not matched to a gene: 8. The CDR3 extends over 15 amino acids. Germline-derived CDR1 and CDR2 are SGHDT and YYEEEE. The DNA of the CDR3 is TGTGCCAGCAGCACCCCCGGTAGCGGGCAAGAGACCCAGTACTTC. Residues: CASSTPGSGQETQYF.

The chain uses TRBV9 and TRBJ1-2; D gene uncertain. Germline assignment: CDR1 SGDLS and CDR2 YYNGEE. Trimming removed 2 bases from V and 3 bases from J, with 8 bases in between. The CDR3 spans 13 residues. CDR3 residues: CASSVDGDYGYTF. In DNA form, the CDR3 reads TGTGCCAGCAGCGTTGACGGAGACTATGGCTACACCTTC.

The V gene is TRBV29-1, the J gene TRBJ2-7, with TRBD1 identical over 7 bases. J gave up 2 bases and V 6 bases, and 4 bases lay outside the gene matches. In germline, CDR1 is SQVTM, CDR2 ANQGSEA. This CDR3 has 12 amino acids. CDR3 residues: CSVGDRAYEQYF. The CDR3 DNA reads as TGCAGCGTGGGAGACAGGGCCTACGAGCAGTACTTC.

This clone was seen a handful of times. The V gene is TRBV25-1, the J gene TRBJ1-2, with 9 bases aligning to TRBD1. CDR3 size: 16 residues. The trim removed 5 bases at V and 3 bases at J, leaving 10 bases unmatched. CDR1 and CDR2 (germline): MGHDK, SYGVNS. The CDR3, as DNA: TGTGCCAGCAGTCACAATCCGGGACAGGGTGACTATGGCTACACCTTC. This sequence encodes CASSHNPGQGDYGYTF.